A selection of T cell receptor beta chains follows, all from one sample in a study of PD-1 blockade in classical Hodgkin lymphoma. Repertoires were generated with immunoSEQ multiplex PCR, while TCRdb's copy carries only in-frame clones and drops some. The table records about 64,000 clones, 91% of them present only once. The sequenced sample was peripheral blood mononuclear cells (PBMCs), obtained before the fourth cycle of nivolumab. Source of these receptors: a human donor with classical Hodgkin lymphoma. Each CDR3 is given with its conserved first and last residue. Each record gives: D gene, V gene, J gene, clone size, CDR3 length, CDR3 DNA, CDR3 protein. A D gene is named only where the DNA matches it firmly. For some rows the clone size is stated as once, few or many, or as a class when expanded; others skip it.

TRBD1	TRBV19	TRBJ1-2	.	13	TGTGCCACTGAGGGGACAGGGGTATATGGCTACACCTTC	CATEGTGVYGYTF
.	TRBV4-1	TRBJ1-2	once	13	TGCGCCAGCAGCCAAGACAGTTTCAAAGGCTACACCTTC	CASSQDSFKGYTF
TRBD1	TRBV5-1	TRBJ1-2	.	15	TGCGCCAGCAGCCCCCGGGACAGGGGGCCCTATGGCTACACCTTC	CASSPRDRGPYGYTF
.	TRBV6-1	TRBJ1-1	.	11	TGTGCCAGCAGTGTAAACACTGAAGCTTTCTTT	CASSVNTEAFF
TRBD1	TRBV5-1	TRBJ2-3	.	14	TGCGCCAGCAGCATTCAGGGGGACCCCGATACGCAGTATTTT	CASSIQGDPDTQYF
.	TRBV4-1	TRBJ1-5	.	19	TGCGCCAGCAGCCAAAATACCCGGGGCAGGGTAGCGCGCAATCAGCCCCAGCATTTT	CASSQNTRGRVARNQPQHF
.	TRBV7-9	TRBJ1-5	.	12	TGTGCCAGCAGCTACCAGGGACAGCCCCAGCATTTT	CASSYQGQPQHF
.	TRBV19	TRBJ1-5	.	11	TGTGCCAGTAGTAGAGGTGAGTTCCAGCATTTT	CASSRGEFQHF
.	TRBV28	TRBJ2-5	once	16	TGTGCCAGCAGCAAAGAATGGATGGGGCCCCAAGAGACCCAGTACTTC	CASSKEWMGPQETQYF
.	TRBV19	TRBJ1-3	.	15	TGTGCCAGTTGTTTTAGGGGGAACCCTGGAAACACCATATATTTT	CASCFRGNPGNTIYF
TRBD2	TRBV7-8	TRBJ2-3	.	13	TGTGCCAGCAGCAACCCGGGGGGTCTAGGGCAGTATTTT	CASSNPGGLGQYF
.	TRBV25-1	TRBJ2-2	.	14	TGTGCCAGCAGTGCGTGGCCCGAAACCGGGGAGCTGTTTTTT	CASSAWPETGELFF
TRBD1	TRBV5-1	TRBJ2-7	.	14	TGCGCCAGCAGCCTAGGACAGGGGTTCGGCGAGCAGTACTTC	CASSLGQGFGEQYF
.	TRBV5-8	TRBJ2-1	.	16	TGTGCCAGCAGCTTAAGACCCATTGCCTCCTACAATGAGCAGTTCTTC	CASSLRPIASYNEQFF
TRBD2	TRBV5-6	TRBJ2-5	.	18	TGTGCCAGCAGCTTGGCTCTCTTAAAACTAGCGGGGCAAGAGACCCAGTACTTC	CASSLALLKLAGQETQYF
TRBD1	TRBV28	TRBJ1-1	.	17	TGTGCCAGCAGAGTTACCAGACAGGGGGCGGGCGACACTGAAGCTTTCTTT	CASRVTRQGAGDTEAFF
.	TRBV27	TRBJ2-2	.	13	TGTGCCAGCAGTTTAACAAGCACCGGGGAGCTGTTTTTT	CASSLTSTGELFF
.	TRBV5-6	TRBJ2-3	.	13	TGTGCCAGCAGCTTGGTGGTTGCAGATACGCAGTATTTT	CASSLVVADTQYF
.	TRBV7-8	TRBJ2-5	.	12	TGTGCCAGCACCACAGGGACGGAGACCCAGTACTTC	CASTTGTETQYF
.	TRBV7-9	TRBJ2-1	once	15	TGTGCCAGCAGCTTAGTCGGTCAGGGGACGAACGGGCAGTTCTTC	CASSLVGQGTNGQFF
TRBD2	TRBV9	TRBJ2-3	.	15	TGTGCCAGCAGCGTAGCTAGCGGGGGCACAGATACGCAGTATTTT	CASSVASGGTDTQYF
.	TRBV13	TRBJ1-6	.	12	TGTGCCAGCAGCTCCTCTAATTCACCCCTCCACTTT	CASSSSNSPLHF
.	TRBV28	TRBJ2-3	.	14	TGTGCCACGTCCGGAGGGGGAGGGTGGGATACGCAGTATTTT	CATSGGGGWDTQYF
.	TRBV7-6	TRBJ2-2	.	16	TGTGCCAGCACCTTCTCGGGTCAGGAGGACCCCGGGGAGCTGTTTTTT	CASTFSGQEDPGELFF
.	TRBV4-1	TRBJ1-2	.	14	TGCGCCAGCAGCCAACCCGAAGGCAAATATGGCTACACCTTC	CASSQPEGKYGYTF
.	TRBV9	TRBJ2-5	.	13	TGTGCCAGCAGCGTACCGGGCTCGGAGACCCAGTACTTC	CASSVPGSETQYF